The subject of this entry is one T cell receptor (beta chain). Its antigen remains unidentified. The length of the CDR3 is 20 residues. Germline V gene data show CDR1 as SGDLS and CDR2 as YYNGEE. V trimming: 2 bases; J trimming: 3 bases; junction bases outside the gene matches: 21. Cells stained for CD3, CD4, CD8, CD45RA and CD27 were sorted into four subsets. These data are taken from a study of naive and memory T cell subsets. General observations from the study: Diversity fell and Gini index rose from naive through CM, EM, EMRA.

The beta constant-region primer was an equimolar mix of two oligonucleotides covering TRBC1 and TRBC2. A single record per CDR3 protein comes from TCRdb applying MiXCR to the UMI-ligation and nested PCR reads. The sample includes about 80,000 distinct CDR3 sequences, around 12% of them seen just once. Input material: central memory CD4+ T cells from blood. The chain recombines TRBV9 with TRBJ1-1, with TRBD1 matching over 8 bases. This clonotype was obtained from a human donor in good health. The CDR3 spells CASSVGQAALPTLADTEAFF. DNA for the CDR3: TGTGCCAGCAGCGTGGGACAGGCGGCCCTCCCCACCTTGGCGGACACTGAAGCTTTCTTT. Drawing the rest from reference TRBV9 and TRBJ1-1, the complete variable domain is DSGVTQTPKHLITATGQRVTLRCSPRSGDLSVYWYQQSLDQGLQFLIQYYNGEERAKGNILERFSAQQFPDLHSELNLSSLELGDSALYFCASSVGQAALPTLADTEAFFGQGTRLTVV.